This TCR beta chain was recovered during a study of T cell changes during pregnancy in multiple sclerosis. With 4 bases clipped from V and 0 bases from J, the junction kept 9 bases outside the gene matches. Germline V gene sequence: CDR1 SGHRS, CDR2 YFSETQ. The CDR3 loop spans 17 amino acids. The sample holds a few counts of this clone. This table comes from immunoSEQ multiplex PCR, and its TCRdb copy is limited to in-frame clones, with some not included. The table records approximately 50,000 clones, roughly 95% of them present only once. The chain employs TRBV5-1 and TRBJ1-4; 7 bases line up with TRBD1. This receptor was obtained from a female donor with multiple sclerosis, enrolled in a pregnancy study. The specimen was CD4+ T cells from peripheral blood mononuclear cells, collected in the third trimester of pregnancy. CDR3 protein: CASSPDRAHATNEKLFF. The CDR3 DNA sequence: TGCGCCAGCAGCCCCGACAGGGCACATGCAACTAATGAAAAACTGTTTTTT.